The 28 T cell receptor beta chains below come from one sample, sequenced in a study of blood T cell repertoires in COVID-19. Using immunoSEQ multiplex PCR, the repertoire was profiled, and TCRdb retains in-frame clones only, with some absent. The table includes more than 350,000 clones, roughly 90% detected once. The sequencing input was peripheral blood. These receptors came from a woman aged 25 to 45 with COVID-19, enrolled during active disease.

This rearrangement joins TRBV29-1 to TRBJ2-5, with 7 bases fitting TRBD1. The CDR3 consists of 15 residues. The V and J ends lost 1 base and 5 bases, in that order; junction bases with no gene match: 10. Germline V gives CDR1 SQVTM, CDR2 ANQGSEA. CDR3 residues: CSVEGGDRAGETQYF. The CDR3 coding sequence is TGCAGCGTTGAAGGAGGAGACAGGGCTGGGGAGACCCAGTACTTC.

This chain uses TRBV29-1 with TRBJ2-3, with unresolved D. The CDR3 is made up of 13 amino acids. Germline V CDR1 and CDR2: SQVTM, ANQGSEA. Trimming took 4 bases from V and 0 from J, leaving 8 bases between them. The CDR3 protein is CSVVATSTDTQYF. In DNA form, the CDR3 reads TGCAGCGTTGTGGCGACAAGCACAGATACGCAGTATTTT.

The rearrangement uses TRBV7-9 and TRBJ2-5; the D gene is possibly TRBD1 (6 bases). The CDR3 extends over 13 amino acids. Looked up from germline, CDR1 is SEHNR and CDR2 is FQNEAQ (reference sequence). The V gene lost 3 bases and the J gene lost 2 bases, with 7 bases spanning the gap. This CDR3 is CASSFGQQETQYF. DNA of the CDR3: TGTGCCAGCAGCTTTGGACAGCAAGAGACCCAGTACTTC.

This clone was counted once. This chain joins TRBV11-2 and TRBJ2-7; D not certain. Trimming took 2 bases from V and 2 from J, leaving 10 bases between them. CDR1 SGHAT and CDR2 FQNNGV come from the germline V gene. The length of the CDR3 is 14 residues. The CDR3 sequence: CASSLSGRPYEQYV. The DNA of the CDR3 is TGTGCCAGCAGCTTATCGGGTCGGCCCTACGAGCAGTACGTC.

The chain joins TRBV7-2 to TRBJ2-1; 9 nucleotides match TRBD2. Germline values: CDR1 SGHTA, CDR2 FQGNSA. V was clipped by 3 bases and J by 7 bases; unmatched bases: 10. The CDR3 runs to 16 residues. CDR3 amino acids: CASSLRRGGQTNEQFF. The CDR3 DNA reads TGTGCCAGCAGCTTGCGGCGGGGGGGCCAAACGAATGAGCAGTTCTTC.

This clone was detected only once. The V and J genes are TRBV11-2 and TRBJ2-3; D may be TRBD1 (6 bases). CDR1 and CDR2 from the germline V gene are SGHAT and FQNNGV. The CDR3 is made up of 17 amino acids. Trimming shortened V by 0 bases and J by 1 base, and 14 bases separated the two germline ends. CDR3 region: CASSLDRRGWGTDTQYF. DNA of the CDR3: TGTGCCAGCAGCTTAGATCGCAGGGGTTGGGGCACAGATACGCAGTATTTT. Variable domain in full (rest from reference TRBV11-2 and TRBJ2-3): EAGVAQSPRYKIIEKRQSVAFWCNPISGHATLYWYQQILGQGPKLLIQFQNNGVVDDSQLPKDRFSAERLKGVDSTLKIQPAKLEDSAVYLCASSLDRRGWGTDTQYFGPGTRLTVL.

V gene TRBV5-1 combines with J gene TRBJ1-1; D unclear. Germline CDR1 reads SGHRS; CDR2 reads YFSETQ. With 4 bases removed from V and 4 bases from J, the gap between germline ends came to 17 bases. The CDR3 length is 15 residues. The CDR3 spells CASSATGLGGTEAFF. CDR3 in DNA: TGCGCCAGCAGCGCAACTGGACTCGGCGGCACTGAAGCTTTCTTT.

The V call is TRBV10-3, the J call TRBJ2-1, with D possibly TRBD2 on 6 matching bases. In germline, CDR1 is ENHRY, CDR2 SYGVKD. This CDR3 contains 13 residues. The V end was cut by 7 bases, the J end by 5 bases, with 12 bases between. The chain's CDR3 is CAITDSGNNEQFF. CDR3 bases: TGTGCCATCACCGATAGCGGCAACAATGAGCAGTTCTTC.

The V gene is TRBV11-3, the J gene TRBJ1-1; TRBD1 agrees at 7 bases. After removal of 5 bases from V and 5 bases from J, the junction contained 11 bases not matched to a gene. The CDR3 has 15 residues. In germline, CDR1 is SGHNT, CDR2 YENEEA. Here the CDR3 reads CASSARQGRGTEAFF. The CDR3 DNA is TGTGCCAGCAGCGCGCGACAGGGTCGGGGGACTGAAGCTTTCTTT.

CDR3 DNA sequence: TGTGCCACCAGCGGGCACGATCCAACTAATGAAAAACTGTTTTTT. Amino acid sequence: CATSGHDPTNEKLFF. The rearrangement links TRBV15 to TRBJ1-4; D remains unclear. The CDR3 runs to 15 residues. Germline CDR1 and CDR2: LNHNV and YYDKDF (reference sequence). V was cut by 5 bases and J by 0 bases, with 10 bases left in between.

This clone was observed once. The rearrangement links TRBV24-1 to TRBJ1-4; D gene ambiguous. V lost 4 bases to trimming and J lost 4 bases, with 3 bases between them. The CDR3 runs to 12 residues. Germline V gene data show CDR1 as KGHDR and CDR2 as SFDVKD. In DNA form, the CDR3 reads TGTGCCACCAGTGACGGTAATGAAAAACTGTTTTTT. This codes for CATSDGNEKLFF.

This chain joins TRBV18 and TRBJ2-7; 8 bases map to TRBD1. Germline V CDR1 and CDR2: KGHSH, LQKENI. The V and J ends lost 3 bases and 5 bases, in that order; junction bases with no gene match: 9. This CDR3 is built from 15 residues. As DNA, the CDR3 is TGTGCCAGCTCACCTCTTGGACAGGGTCACAACGAGCAGTACTTC. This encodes CASSPLGQGHNEQYF.

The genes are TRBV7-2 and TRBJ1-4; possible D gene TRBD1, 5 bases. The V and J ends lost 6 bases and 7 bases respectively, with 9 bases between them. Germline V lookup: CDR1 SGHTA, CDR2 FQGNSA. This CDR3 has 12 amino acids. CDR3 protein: CASSPGAEKLFF. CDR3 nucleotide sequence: TGTGCCAGCAGTCCTGGGGCTGAAAAACTGTTTTTT.

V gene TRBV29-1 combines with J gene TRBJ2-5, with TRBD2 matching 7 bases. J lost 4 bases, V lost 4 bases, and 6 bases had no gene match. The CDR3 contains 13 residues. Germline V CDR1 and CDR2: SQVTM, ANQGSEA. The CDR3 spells CSVAGGLGETQYF. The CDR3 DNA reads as TGCAGCGTTGCGGGGGGTTTGGGAGAGACCCAGTACTTC.

The CDR3 nucleotides read TGTGCCAGCTCACCAGGACAAGGGCGCACTGAAGCTTTCTTT. Translating gives CASSPGQGRTEAFF. V gene TRBV18 combines with J gene TRBJ1-1, with D possibly being TRBD1 (5 bases). The CDR3 loop spans 14 amino acids. The V end was cut by 2 bases, the J end by 4 bases, with 11 bases between. Germline V CDR1 and CDR2: KGHSH, LQKENI.

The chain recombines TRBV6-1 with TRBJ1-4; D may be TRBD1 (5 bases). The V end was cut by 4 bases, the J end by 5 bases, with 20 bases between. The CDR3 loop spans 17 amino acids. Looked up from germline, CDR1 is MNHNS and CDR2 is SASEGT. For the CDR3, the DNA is TGTGCCAGCAGTGCCCGGACATGGGGGGGTCGGAATGAAAAACTGTTTTTT. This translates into CASSARTWGGRNEKLFF.

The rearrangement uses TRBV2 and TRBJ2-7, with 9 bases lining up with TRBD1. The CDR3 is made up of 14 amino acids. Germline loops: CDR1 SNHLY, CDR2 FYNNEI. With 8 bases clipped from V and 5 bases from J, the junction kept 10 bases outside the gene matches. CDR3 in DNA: TGTGCCAGCCGCTTGGGACAGGGAATGAACGAGCAGTACTTC. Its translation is CASRLGQGMNEQYF.

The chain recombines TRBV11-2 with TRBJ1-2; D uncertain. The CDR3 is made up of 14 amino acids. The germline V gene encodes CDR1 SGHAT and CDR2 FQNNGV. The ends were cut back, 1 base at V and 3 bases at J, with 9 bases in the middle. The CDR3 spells CASSLVGEYYGYTF. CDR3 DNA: TGTGCCAGCAGCTTAGTTGGGGAGTACTATGGCTACACCTTC.

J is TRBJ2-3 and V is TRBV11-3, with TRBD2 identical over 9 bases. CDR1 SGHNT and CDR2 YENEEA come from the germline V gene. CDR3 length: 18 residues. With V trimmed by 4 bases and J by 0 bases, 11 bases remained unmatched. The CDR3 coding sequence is TGTGCCAGCAGCTCCAGGACTAGCGAGCTCACTAGCACAGATACGCAGTATTTT. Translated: CASSSRTSELTSTDTQYF.

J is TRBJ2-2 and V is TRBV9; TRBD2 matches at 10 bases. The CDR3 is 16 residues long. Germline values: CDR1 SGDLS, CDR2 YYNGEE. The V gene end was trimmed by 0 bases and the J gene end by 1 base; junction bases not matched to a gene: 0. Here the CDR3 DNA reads TGTGCCAGCAGCGTAGGGACTAGCGGGAACACCGGGGAGCTGTTTTTT. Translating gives CASSVGTSGNTGELFF.

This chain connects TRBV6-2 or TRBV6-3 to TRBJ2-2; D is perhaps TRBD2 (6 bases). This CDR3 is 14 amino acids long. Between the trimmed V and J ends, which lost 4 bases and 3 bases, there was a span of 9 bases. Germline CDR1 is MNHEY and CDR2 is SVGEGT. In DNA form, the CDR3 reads TGTGCCAGCAGTTCAGGGAGGTACACCGGGGAGCTGTTTTTT. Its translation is CASSSGRYTGELFF.

The CDR3 spells CASSQDVGQLNHSPLHF. As DNA, the CDR3 is TGCGCCAGCAGCCAAGACGTAGGACAGCTAAACCATTCACCCCTCCACTTT. This chain connects TRBV4-3 to TRBJ1-6; tentatively, D is TRBD1 (6 bases). Trimming removed 0 bases from V and 8 bases from J, with 17 bases in between. This CDR3 is 17 amino acids long. The germline V gene has CDR1 LGHNA and CDR2 YSLEER.

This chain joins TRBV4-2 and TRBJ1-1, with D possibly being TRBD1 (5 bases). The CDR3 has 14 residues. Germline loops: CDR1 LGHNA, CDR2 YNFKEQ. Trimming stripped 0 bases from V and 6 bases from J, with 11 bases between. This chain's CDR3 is CASSQDVRGAEAFF. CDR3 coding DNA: TGTGCCAGCAGCCAAGATGTTCGGGGGGCTGAAGCTTTCTTT.

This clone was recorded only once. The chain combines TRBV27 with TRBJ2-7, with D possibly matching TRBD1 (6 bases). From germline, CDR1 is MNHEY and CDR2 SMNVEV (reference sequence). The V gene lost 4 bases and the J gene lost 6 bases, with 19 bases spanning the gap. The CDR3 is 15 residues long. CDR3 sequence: CASSSTWGRGGEQYF. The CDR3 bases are TGTGCCAGCAGTTCAACCTGGGGGCGTGGGGGCGAGCAGTACTTC.

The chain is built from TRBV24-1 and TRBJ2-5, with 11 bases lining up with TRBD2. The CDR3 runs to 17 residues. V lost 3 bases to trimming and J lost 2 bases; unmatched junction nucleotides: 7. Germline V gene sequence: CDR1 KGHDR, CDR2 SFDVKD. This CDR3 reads CATSDPRLAGKQETQYF. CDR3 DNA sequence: TGTGCCACCAGTGATCCCAGACTAGCGGGGAAGCAAGAGACCCAGTACTTC.

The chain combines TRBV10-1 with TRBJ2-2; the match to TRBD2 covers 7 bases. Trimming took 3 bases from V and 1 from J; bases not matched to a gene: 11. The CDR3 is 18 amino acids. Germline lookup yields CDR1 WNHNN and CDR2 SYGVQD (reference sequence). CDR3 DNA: TGCGCCAGCAGTGAAGCAGGGAGGGACTTCTGGAACACCGGGGAGCTGTTTTTT. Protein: CASSEAGRDFWNTGELFF.

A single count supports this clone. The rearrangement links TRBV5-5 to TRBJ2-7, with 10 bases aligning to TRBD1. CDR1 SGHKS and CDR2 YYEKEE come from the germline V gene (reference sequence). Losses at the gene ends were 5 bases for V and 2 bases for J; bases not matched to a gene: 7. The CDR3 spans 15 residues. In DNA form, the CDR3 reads TGTGCCAGCAGTGAACAGGGACAGGGGCCCTACGAGCAGTACGTC. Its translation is CASSEQGQGPYEQYV.

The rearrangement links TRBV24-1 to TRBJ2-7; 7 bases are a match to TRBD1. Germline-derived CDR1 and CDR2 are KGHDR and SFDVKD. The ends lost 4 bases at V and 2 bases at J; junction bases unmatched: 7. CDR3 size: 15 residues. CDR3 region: CATSDPGTVTYEQYF. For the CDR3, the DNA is TGTGCCACCAGTGACCCCGGGACAGTAACCTACGAGCAGTACTTC.